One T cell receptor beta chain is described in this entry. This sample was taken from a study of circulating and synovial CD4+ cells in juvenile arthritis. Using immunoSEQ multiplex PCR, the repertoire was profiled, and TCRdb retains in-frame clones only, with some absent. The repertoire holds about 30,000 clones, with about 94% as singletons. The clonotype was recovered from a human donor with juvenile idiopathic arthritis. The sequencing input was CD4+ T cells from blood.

In DNA form, the CDR3 reads TGCAGCGTTGTGGTCGAGCGGGGTGAGCAGTTCTTC. Translation: CSVVVERGEQFF. The rearrangement uses TRBV29-1 and TRBJ2-1; 7 positions agree with TRBD2. Trimming removed 4 bases from V and 9 bases from J; junction bases left unmatched: 6. Germline assignment: CDR1 SQVTM and CDR2 ANQGSEA. The CDR3 sequence is 12 residues long.